This record concerns one T cell receptor beta chain sequence. The method was immunoSEQ multiplex PCR; TCRdb's version includes in-frame clones alone and lacks a portion of them. The profile covers roughly 100,000 clones, with roughly 86% appearing a single time and roughly 3.1% taken by the ten largest. Germline V gene lookup returns CDR1 KGHDR and CDR2 SFDVKD. V lost 0 bases, J lost 8 bases, and 10 bases stayed unmatched. The CDR3 totals 17 residues. The data were taken from a study of blood T cell repertoires in COVID-19. On the study more broadly: The study drew acute and convalescent COVID-19 samples from the United States, Italy and Spain.

V and J are TRBV24-1 and TRBJ2-1; 9 bases match TRBD1. Sequenced material: peripheral blood. This TCR derives from a man aged 45-65 years with active or convalescent COVID-19. As DNA, the CDR3 is TGTGCCACCAGTGATTTGGCTTCGCGGACAGGGGCGTATGAGCAGTTCTTC. Amino acids: CATSDLASRTGAYEQFF.